This T cell receptor beta chain was obtained from a study of shared clonotypes between healthy human individuals. Assay: immunoSEQ multiplex PCR; the TCRdb copy retains only in-frame clones and omits some. The sample lists over a million clones, under 99% occurring once. This CDR3 comprises 15 residues. Trimming pared 0 bases from V and 5 bases from J, leaving 14 bases between. Germline V gene data show CDR1 as SGHRS and CDR2 as YFSETQ. Sequenced material: naive CD4+ T cells sorted from blood. As for subset: CD45RA+ positively selected. J is TRBJ1-1 and V is TRBV5-1; perhaps TRBD1 as D (6 bases). This sequence was found in a man aged 30 to 45 in good health. The CDR3 here is CASSLGDTWGTEAFF. CDR3 bases: TGCGCCAGCAGCTTGGGGGACACCTGGGGGACTGAAGCTTTCTTT.